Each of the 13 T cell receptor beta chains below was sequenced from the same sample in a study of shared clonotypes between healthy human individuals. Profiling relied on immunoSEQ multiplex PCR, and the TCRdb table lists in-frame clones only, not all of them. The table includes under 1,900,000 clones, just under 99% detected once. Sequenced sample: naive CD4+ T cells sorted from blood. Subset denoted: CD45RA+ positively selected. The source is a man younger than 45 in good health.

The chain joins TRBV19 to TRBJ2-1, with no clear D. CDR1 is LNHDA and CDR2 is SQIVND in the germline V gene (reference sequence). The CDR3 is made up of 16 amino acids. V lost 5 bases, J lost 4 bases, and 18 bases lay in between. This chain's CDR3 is CASSVRRSLRYNEQFF. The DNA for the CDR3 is TGTGCCAGTAGTGTGAGACGGAGCCTTAGGTACAATGAGCAGTTCTTC.

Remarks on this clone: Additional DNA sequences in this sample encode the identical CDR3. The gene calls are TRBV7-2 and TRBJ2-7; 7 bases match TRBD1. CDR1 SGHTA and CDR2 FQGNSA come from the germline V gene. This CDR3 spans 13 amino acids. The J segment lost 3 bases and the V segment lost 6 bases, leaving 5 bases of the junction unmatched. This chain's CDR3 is CASSPGTDYEQYF. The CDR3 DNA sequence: TGTGCCAGCAGTCCTGGGACAGACTACGAGCAGTACTTC.

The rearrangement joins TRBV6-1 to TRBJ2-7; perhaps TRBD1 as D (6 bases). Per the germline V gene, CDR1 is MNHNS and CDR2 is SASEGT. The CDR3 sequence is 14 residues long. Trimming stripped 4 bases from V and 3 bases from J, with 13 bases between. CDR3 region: CASSVQGDYYEQYF. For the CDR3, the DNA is TGTGCCAGCAGTGTACAGGGAGATTACTACGAGCAGTACTTC.

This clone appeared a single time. The CDR3 DNA sequence: TGTGCCAGCAGCTTAGTTGGGACCACTACCTACGAGCAGTACTTC. Amino acid sequence: CASSLVGTTTYEQYF. This chain links TRBV7-9 with TRBJ2-7; the D gene could be TRBD1 or TRBD2 (5 bases each). Between the trimmed V and J ends, which lost 1 base and 2 bases, there was a span of 12 bases. The CDR3 is 15 amino acids. From germline, CDR1 is SEHNR and CDR2 FQNEAQ (reference sequence).

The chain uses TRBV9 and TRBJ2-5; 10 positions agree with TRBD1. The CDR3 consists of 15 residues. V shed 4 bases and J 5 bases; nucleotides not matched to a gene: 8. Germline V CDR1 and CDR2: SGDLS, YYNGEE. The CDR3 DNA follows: TGTGCCAGCAGCACCGGGACAGGGGCGGGGGAGACCCAGTACTTC. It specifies CASSTGTGAGETQYF.

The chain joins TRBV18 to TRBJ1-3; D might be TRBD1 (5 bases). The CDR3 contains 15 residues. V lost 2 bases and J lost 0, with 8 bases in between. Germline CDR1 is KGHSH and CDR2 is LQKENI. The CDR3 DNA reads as TGTGCCAGCTCACCAAGGGACGTCTCTGGAAACACCATATATTTT. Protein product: CASSPRDVSGNTIYF.

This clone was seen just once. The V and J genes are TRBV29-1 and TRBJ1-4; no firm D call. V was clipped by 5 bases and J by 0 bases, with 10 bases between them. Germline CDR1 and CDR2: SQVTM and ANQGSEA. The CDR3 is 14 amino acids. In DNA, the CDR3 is TGCAGCGTTAGGGTTCCCCCAACTAATGAAAAACTGTTTTTT. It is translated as CSVRVPPTNEKLFF.

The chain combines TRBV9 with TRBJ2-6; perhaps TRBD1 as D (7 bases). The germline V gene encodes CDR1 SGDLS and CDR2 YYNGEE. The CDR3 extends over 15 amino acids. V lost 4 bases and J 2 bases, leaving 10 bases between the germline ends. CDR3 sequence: CASSRRGPGANVLTF. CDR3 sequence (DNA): TGTGCCAGCAGCAGGAGGGGGCCTGGGGCCAACGTCCTGACTTTC.

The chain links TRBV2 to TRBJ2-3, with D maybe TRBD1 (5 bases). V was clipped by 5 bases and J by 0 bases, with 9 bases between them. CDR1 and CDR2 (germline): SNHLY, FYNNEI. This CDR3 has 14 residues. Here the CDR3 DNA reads TGTGCCAGCAGTTGGACACTGAGCACAGATACGCAGTATTTT. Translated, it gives CASSWTLSTDTQYF.

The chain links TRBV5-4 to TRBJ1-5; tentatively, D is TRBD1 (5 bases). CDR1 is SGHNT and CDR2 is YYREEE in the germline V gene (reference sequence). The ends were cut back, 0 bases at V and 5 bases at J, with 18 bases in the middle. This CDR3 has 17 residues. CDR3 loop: CASSLDYFAGLYQPQHF. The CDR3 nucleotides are TGTGCCAGCAGCTTGGACTATTTTGCAGGGCTATATCAGCCCCAGCATTTT.

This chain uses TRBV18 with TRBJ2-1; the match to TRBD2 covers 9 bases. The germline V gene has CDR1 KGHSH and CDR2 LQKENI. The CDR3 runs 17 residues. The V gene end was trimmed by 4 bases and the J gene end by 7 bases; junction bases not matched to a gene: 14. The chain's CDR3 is CASSLEIGGRADNEQFF. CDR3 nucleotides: TGTGCCAGCTCACTAGAAATTGGCGGGAGGGCCGATAATGAGCAGTTCTTC.

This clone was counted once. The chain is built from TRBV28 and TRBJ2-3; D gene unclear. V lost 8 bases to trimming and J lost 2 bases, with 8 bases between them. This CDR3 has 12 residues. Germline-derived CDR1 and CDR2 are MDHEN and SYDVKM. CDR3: CASGTYTDTQYF. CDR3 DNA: TGTGCCAGCGGTACCTACACAGATACGCAGTATTTT.

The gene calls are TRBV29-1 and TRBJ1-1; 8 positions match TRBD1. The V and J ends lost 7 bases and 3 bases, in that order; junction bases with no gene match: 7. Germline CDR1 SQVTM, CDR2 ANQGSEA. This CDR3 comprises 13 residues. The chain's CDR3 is CSAEQGGDTEAFF. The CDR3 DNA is TGCAGCGCAGAACAGGGGGGTGACACTGAAGCTTTCTTT.